This TCR beta chain was identified in a study of T cells in Graves' hyperthyroidism and ophthalmopathy. The study, taken as a whole, reports: Ophthalmopathy cases were set apart from stable hyperthyroidism by a 13 V-J model. Blood also showed most of the thyroid clonotypes that were expanded above 0.001.

This clonotype was seen at least ten times. The antigen remains undetermined. Inclusion characteristics of ophthalmopathy patients comprised a Clinical Activity Score of at least 3, a NOSPECS grade of at least 4, and duration under 3 months. Together with thyroid ultrasound, orbital computed tomography, serum thyroxine and TRAb, clinical symptoms were used for diagnoses. This CDR3 region has 15 residues. Germline-derived CDR1 and CDR2 are MDHEN and SYDVKM. V lost 1 base, J lost 7 bases, and 14 bases lay in between. Regions amplified from RNA transcripts were the TCR beta CDR3 regions. Using the HTBI primer set, a first-round RT-PCR was run on the TCR CDR3. One entry per CDR3 protein, called by TCRdb with MiXCR from the multiplex PCR reads. The repertoire consists of more than 350,000 distinct CDR3 sequences, with 15% occurring once and the leading ten covering approximately 19%.

This receptor was obtained from a woman in her fifties or sixties with Graves' ophthalmopathy. The chain uses TRBV28 and TRBJ1-5, with D possibly being TRBD1 (6 bases). Sequenced sample: blood. The CDR3, as DNA: TGTGCCAGCAGTTTATTATCCGGGGGCCTCCAGCCCCAGCATTTT. Residues: CASSLLSGGLQPQHF.